The entry below describes one T cell receptor (beta chain). The data stem from a study of Graves' ophthalmopathy and Graves' hyperthyroidism. Amplifying from RNA transcripts, the study obtained TCR beta CDR3 regions. HTBI-primed first-round RT-PCR preceded second-round multiplex PCR. MiXCR, applied by TCRdb to the multiplex PCR reads, yields one record per CDR3 protein. The table has 200,000 to 250,000 distinct CDR3 sequences, around 50% seen once. V was trimmed by 1 base and J by 9 bases, leaving 7 bases between them. The CDR3 extends over 13 amino acids. Looked up from germline, CDR1 is SGHVS and CDR2 is FQNEAQ.

Sequences were obtained from peripheral blood. The V call is TRBV7-8, the J call TRBJ1-6; maybe TRBD1 (5 bases). This receptor was obtained from an adult man with Graves' ophthalmopathy. The CDR3 DNA reads as TGTGCCAGCAGCTTAGGAGGGGTTTCACCCCTCCACTTT. It specifies CASSLGGVSPLHF.